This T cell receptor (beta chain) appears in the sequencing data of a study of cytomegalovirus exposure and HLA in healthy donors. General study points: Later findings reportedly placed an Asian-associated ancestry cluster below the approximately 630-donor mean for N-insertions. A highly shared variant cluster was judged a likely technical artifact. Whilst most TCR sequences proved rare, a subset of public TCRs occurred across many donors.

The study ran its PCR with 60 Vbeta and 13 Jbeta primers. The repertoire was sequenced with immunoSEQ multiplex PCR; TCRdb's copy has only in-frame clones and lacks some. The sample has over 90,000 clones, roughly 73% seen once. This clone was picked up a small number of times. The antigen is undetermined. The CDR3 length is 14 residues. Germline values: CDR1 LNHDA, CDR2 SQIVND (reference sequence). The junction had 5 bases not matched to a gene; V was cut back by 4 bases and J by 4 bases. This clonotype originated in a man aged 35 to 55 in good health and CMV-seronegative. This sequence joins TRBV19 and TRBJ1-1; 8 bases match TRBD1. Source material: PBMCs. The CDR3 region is CASSRQGTGTEAFF. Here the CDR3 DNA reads TGTGCCAGTAGTAGACAGGGGACGGGCACTGAAGCTTTCTTT. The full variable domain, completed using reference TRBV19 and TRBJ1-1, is DGGITQSPKYLFRKEGQNVTLSCEQNLNHDAMYWYRQDPGQGLRLIYYSQIVNDFQKGDIAEGYSVSREKKESFPLTVTSAQKNPTAFYLCASSRQGTGTEAFFGQGTRLTVV.